These 18 T cell receptor beta chains were all obtained from the same sample, sequenced in a study of human T cells and chemical hapten exposure. TCRdb itself ran the RACE reads through MiXCR, one entry per CDR3 protein. The table records some 96,000 distinct CDR3 sequences, roughly 27% of them present only once. Specified time point: patch test 3, about 24 weeks after DPC sensitization. Stated treatment: therapeutic diphenylcyclopropenone sensitization with weekly scalp DPC. Specimen: whole blood, collected in connection with sensitization to the hapten diphenylcyclopropenone (DPC). These receptors were collected from a man aged 35 to 55 with alopecia areata. Some clones in this sample may be carry-over from other donors' samples.

The rearrangement joins TRBV28 to TRBJ2-3; the D call may be TRBD1 or TRBD2 (6 bases each). CDR3 size: 18 residues. Germline-derived CDR1 and CDR2 are MDHEN and SYDVKM. V was trimmed by 5 bases and J by 2 bases, leaving 23 bases between them. This chain's CDR3 is CASSAIPSTGRITDTQYF. The CDR3 nucleotides read TGTGCCAGCAGTGCCATCCCTTCTACAGGGAGGATCACAGATACGCAGTATTTT.

This chain uses TRBV11-1 with TRBJ2-5, with 9 positions matching TRBD1. The ends lost 5 bases at V and 5 bases at J; junction bases unmatched: 12. CDR1 and CDR2 from the germline V gene are SGHAT and FQDESV (reference sequence). This CDR3 contains 16 residues. CDR3 region: CASSPGTGLVWETQYF. CDR3 nucleotides: TGTGCCAGCAGCCCCGGGACAGGGTTGGTTTGGGAGACCCAGTACTTC. Full variable domain (remainder filled in from reference TRBV11-1 and TRBJ2-5): EAEVAQSPRYKITEKSQAVAFWCDPISGHATLYWYRQILGQGPELLVQFQDESVVDDSQLPKDRFSAERLKGVDSTLKIQPAELGDSAMYLCASSPGTGLVWETQYFGPGTRLLVL.

This chain uses TRBV20-1 with TRBJ2-5; 7 bases are a match to TRBD1. The ends lost 0 bases at V and 1 base at J; junction bases unmatched: 14. Germline values: CDR1 DFQATT, CDR2 SNEGSKA (reference sequence). The CDR3 runs to 18 residues. The CDR3 nucleotides read TGCAGTGCTAGAGATCTCTACCTAGGGGGCGCGTCCCAAGAGACCCAGTACTTC. The encoded protein is CSARDLYLGGASQETQYF.

This clonotype was detected a few times. CDR3 amino acids: CASRPSGRMTDTQYF. The CDR3 nucleotides are TGTGCCAGCAGGCCTAGCGGGAGAATGACAGATACGCAGTATTTT. The chain uses TRBV27 and TRBJ2-3; TRBD2 matches 10 bases. V trimming: 6 bases; J trimming: 3 bases; junction bases outside the gene matches: 6. This CDR3 has 15 residues. Germline V gene sequence: CDR1 MNHEY, CDR2 SMNVEV (reference sequence).

This clonotype has only one observation. The chain couples TRBV6-5 to TRBJ1-3; D may be TRBD1 (5 bases). V was pared by 0 bases and J by 1 base, with 7 bases between. The germline V gene has CDR1 MNHEY and CDR2 SVGAGI. This CDR3 region has 15 residues. CDR3 sequence reads: CASSYSWGSGNTIYF. The CDR3 nucleotides are TGTGCCAGCAGTTACTCGTGGGGGTCTGGAAACACCATATATTTT.

The rearrangement joins TRBV7-9 to TRBJ2-7; D not resolved. V lost 6 bases to trimming and J lost 7 bases, with 16 bases between them. The CDR3 contains 13 residues. The V gene's germline CDR1 is SEHNR and CDR2 FQNEAQ (reference sequence). CDR3 protein: CASSPGREQEQYF. Here the CDR3 DNA reads TGTGCCAGCAGTCCCGGCCGTGAACAAGAGCAGTACTTC.

A few counts support this clonotype. J is TRBJ2-3 and V is TRBV5-5; 8 nucleotides match TRBD2. The CDR3 runs to 16 residues. CDR1 and CDR2 from the germline V gene are SGHKS and YYEKEE (reference sequence). The ends lost 0 bases at V and 4 bases at J; junction bases unmatched: 7. The CDR3 reads CASSLGGTRLADTQYF. The CDR3 bases are TGTGCCAGCAGCTTGGGGGGGACTAGATTGGCAGATACGCAGTATTTT.

V is TRBV5-4 and J is TRBJ2-3; TRBD2 might be the D (5 bases). The germline gives CDR1 SGHNT, CDR2 YYREEE (reference sequence). V lost 0 bases and J lost 6, with 17 bases in between. This CDR3 is built from 16 residues. The CDR3 nucleotides read TGTGCCAGCAGCTTGGACGTACCCAGCGGCTCGGATACGCAGTATTTT. Protein product: CASSLDVPSGSDTQYF.

This clonotype turned up a few times. The CDR3 DNA reads as TGTGCCAGCTCACCCCGGCGGGATAACGGCAATCAGCCCCAGCATTTT. Translated, it gives CASSPRRDNGNQPQHF. The chain recombines TRBV18 with TRBJ1-5; D gene ambiguous. Trimming cost V 3 bases and J 2 bases, with 14 bases left between them. The germline CDR1 and CDR2 sequences are KGHSH and LQKENI. This CDR3 is 16 amino acids long.

For the CDR3, the DNA is TGTGCCAGCAGCCCGGGGGGCACCGGCGTAAAGACCCAGTACTTC. Protein: CASSPGGTGVKTQYF. The genes are TRBV7-3 and TRBJ2-5; tentatively, D is TRBD2 (7 bases). Trimming cost V 5 bases and J 6 bases, with 19 bases left between them. Germline CDR1 is SGHTA and CDR2 is FQGTGA. The CDR3 loop spans 15 amino acids. The whole variable domain, remainder taken from reference TRBV7-3 and TRBJ2-5, is GAGVSQTPSNKVTEKGKYVELRCDPISGHTALYWYRQSLGQGPEFLIYFQGTGAADDSGLPNDRFFAVRPEGSVSTLKIQRTERGDSAVYLCASSPGGTGVKTQYFGPGTRLLVL.

This clonotype was observed a few times. The chain links TRBV28 to TRBJ2-3; the D gene is possibly TRBD1 (6 bases). Germline V CDR1 and CDR2: MDHEN, SYDVKM. This CDR3 has 15 residues. The V end was cut by 3 bases, the J end by 7 bases, with 17 bases between. CDR3 nucleotide sequence: TGTGCCAGCAGTTTTACGGACAGCCTCCCGAATACGCAGTATTTT. Translated: CASSFTDSLPNTQYF.

This clonotype is classed as medium-sized. The chain combines TRBV15 with TRBJ2-3; unclear D gene. This CDR3 comprises 13 residues. The germline CDR1 and CDR2 sequences are LNHNV and YYDKDF (reference sequence). Trimming removed 4 bases from V and 5 bases from J, with 10 bases in between. This CDR3 is CATSTVMRDTQYF. The CDR3 DNA reads TGTGCCACCAGCACAGTCATGAGAGATACGCAGTATTTT.

This clonotype was seen only a few times. The chain joins TRBV5-1 to TRBJ2-3, with 8 positions matching TRBD2. V lost 2 bases and J lost 5; bases outside the gene matches: 7. The germline V gene encodes CDR1 SGHRS and CDR2 YFSETQ. The CDR3 is 15 amino acids. In DNA, the CDR3 is TGCGCCAGCAGCTTAAGGGGACTAGAGAAAGATACGCAGTATTTT. Its protein product is CASSLRGLEKDTQYF.

This chain joins TRBV5-5 and TRBJ2-5; 10 bases match TRBD1. Trimming removed 4 bases from V and 2 bases from J; junction bases left unmatched: 8. From germline, CDR1 is SGHKS and CDR2 YYEKEE (reference sequence). This CDR3 has 16 residues. The chain's CDR3 is CASSHGTGVLQETQYF. As DNA, the CDR3 is TGTGCCAGCAGCCACGGGACAGGGGTCTTGCAAGAGACCCAGTACTTC.

The V gene is TRBV18, the J gene TRBJ1-1; D gene ambiguous. The CDR3 consists of 13 residues. The germline V and J ends were trimmed by 3 bases and 7 bases, with 12 bases remaining between them. Germline V gene sequence: CDR1 KGHSH, CDR2 LQKENI. In nucleotides, the CDR3 is TGTGCCAGCTCACCGAGATACTTCTATGAAGCTTTCTTT. Translated: CASSPRYFYEAFF.

This chain uses TRBV20-1 with TRBJ2-1; D not certain. The germline V gene encodes CDR1 DFQATT and CDR2 SNEGSKA (reference sequence). The CDR3 consists of 11 residues. V was clipped by 6 bases and J by 5 bases, with 8 bases between them. The CDR3 loop reads CSARTNNEQFF. CDR3 in DNA: TGCAGTGCGCGGACGAACAATGAGCAGTTCTTC.

This chain joins TRBV28 and TRBJ1-1, with 7 bases matching TRBD1. Germline V gene lookup returns CDR1 MDHEN and CDR2 SYDVKM. The CDR3 runs 13 residues. V trimming: 2 bases; J trimming: 9 bases; junction bases outside the gene matches: 6. The CDR3 here is CASSLPTGVKAFF. DNA for the CDR3: TGTGCCAGCAGTTTACCCACAGGGGTAAAAGCTTTCTTT. Using reference TRBV28 and TRBJ1-1 for the parts outside the CDR3, the full variable domain is DVKVTQSSRYLVKRTGEKVFLECVQDMDHENMFWYRQDPGLGLRLIYFSYDVKMKEKGDIPEGYSVSREKKERFSLILESASTNQTSMYLCASSLPTGVKAFFGQGTRLTVV.

The sample holds a few counts of this clonotype. The chain joins TRBV12-3 or TRBV12-4 to TRBJ1-5; weak D call: TRBD1 (5 bases). V dropped 5 bases and J dropped 0 bases, with 8 bases sitting between them. The CDR3 spans 14 residues. This chain's CDR3 is CASSRDYSNQPQHF. The CDR3 nucleotides are TGTGCCAGCAGTCGGGACTATAGCAATCAGCCCCAGCATTTT.